This is a list of T cell receptor beta chains from one sample in a study of CD8 T cells in ankylosing spondylitis. TCRdb reanalysed the 5' RACE reads using MiXCR and keeps one entry per CDR3 protein. The sample shows around 490,000 distinct CDR3 sequences, roughly 5.2% of them seen only once. What was sequenced was blood, either unsorted or a sorted T cell fraction (not recorded which). All receptors come from a male donor with ankylosing spondylitis. The CDR3 runs from the conserved cysteine through the conserved F or W. A D gene is named only where the DNA matches it firmly. Not every row has a clone size; where given, it reads once, few, many or a size class.

>TRBJ2-5|TRBD2|TRBV10-3|many
CAIRPSGTQETQYF
TGTGCCATCAGGCCTAGCGGGACCCAAGAGACCCAGTACTTC
>TRBJ2-5|-|TRBV3-1|-
CASSHVGWGEETQYF
TGTGCCAGCAGCCATGTCGGTTGGGGGGAAGAGACCCAGTACTTC
>TRBJ1-2|-|TRBV27|many
CASSLPGPGGYTF
TGTGCCAGCAGTTTGCCCGGACCTGGGGGCTACACCTTC
>TRBJ1-1|-|TRBV4-1|few
CASSSRENGKTEAFF
TGCGCCAGCAGCTCCCGAGAAAACGGCAAGACTGAAGCTTTCTTT
>TRBJ1-2|-|TRBV12-3/TRBV12-4|many
CASSLDPRQVYGYTF
TGTGCCAGCAGTTTAGACCCCCGACAGGTCTATGGCTACACCTTC
>TRBJ2-2|TRBD2|TRBV12-3/TRBV12-4|many
CASSLLSGRPFVDGLFF
TGTGCCAGCAGTTTACTCAGCGGGAGGCCCTTTGTTGACGGGCTGTTTTTT
>TRBJ2-1|TRBD2|TRBV4-3|-
CASSLLSTSGRGGEQFF
TGCGCCAGCAGCCTACTCTCGACTAGCGGGAGAGGTGGTGAGCAGTTCTTC
>TRBJ1-5|-|TRBV6-6|-
CASSYSNNQPQHF
TGTGCCAGCAGTTACTCGAACAATCAGCCCCAGCATTTT
>TRBJ1-1|TRBD1|TRBV5-1|-
CASSSEGADNTEAFF
TGCGCCAGCAGCTCGGAGGGGGCAGACAACACTGAAGCTTTCTTT
>TRBJ1-5|TRBD1|TRBV7-6|many
CASSLEQGVNQPQHF
TGTGCCAGCAGCTTAGAACAGGGGGTGAATCAGCCCCAGCATTTT
>TRBJ1-2|-|TRBV20-1|many
CSASESNYGYTF
TGCAGTGCTAGTGAGTCAAACTATGGCTACACCTTC
>TRBJ2-1|TRBD2|TRBV7-2|many
CASSPPGLARNEQFF
TGTGCCAGCAGCCCGCCGGGACTAGCCCGCAATGAGCAGTTCTTC
>TRBJ2-1|-|TRBV7-8|-
CASSFGPTGGGNEQFF
TGTGCCAGCAGCTTTGGGCCCACTGGGGGAGGCAATGAGCAGTTCTTC